This paragraph reports one TCR beta chain. As for time point: patch test 1, 2 weeks after DPC sensitization. The treatment: therapeutic diphenylcyclopropenone sensitization with weekly scalp DPC. Blood draws came first, before each patch test. Per the study methods: Approximately 99,000 TCRs per sample was the median, with a range of about 20,000 to 690,600. TCRdb passed the RACE reads through MiXCR, listing each CDR3 protein once. TCRdb's processing, not the study's, gives the V and J calls here. The sample shows about 60,000 distinct CDR3 sequences, about 9.3% of them seen only once. V gave up 3 bases and J gave up 0 bases; unmatched junction bases: 12. This CDR3 contains 20 residues. The germline V gene encodes CDR1 SGDLS and CDR2 YYNGEE. This sample was included in a study of human T cells and chemical hapten exposure.

The TCR comes from a middle-aged woman with alopecia areata. Some clones in this sample may be carry-over from other donors' samples. This chain connects TRBV9 to TRBJ2-5; 15 bases match TRBD2. This material consisted of whole blood, taken in connection with sensitization to the hapten diphenylcyclopropenone (DPC). As DNA, the CDR3 is TGTGCCAGCAGCGCCGGCTTAGGGACTAGCGGGGGGACGTACCAAGAGACCCAGTACTTC. Encoded protein: CASSAGLGTSGGTYQETQYF.